The rows below give T cell receptor beta chains drawn from one sample of a study of blood T cells in healthy people across ages. One entry per CDR3 protein results from TCRdb running MiXCR on the 5' RACE reads. The table shows about 510,000 distinct CDR3 sequences, with roughly a quarter occurring only once. The same sample was also studied in work on T cells of mothers and their children.

The sample taken for sequencing was blood. These receptors were obtained from a boy younger than 10 in good health. Both conserved end residues are part of each CDR3. A D gene is named only where the DNA matches it firmly. Rows give clone size only sometimes, using once, few, many, or a class for an expanded clone.

>.|TRBJ2-1|TRBD2|TRBV7-9
CASSLQLAGDPTNEQFF
TGTGCCAGCAGCTTACAACTAGCGGGGGACCCAACCAATGAGCAGTTCTTC
>.|TRBJ1-3|.|TRBV28
CASSSAISGNTIYF
TGTGCCAGCAGCTCGGCGATCTCTGGAAACACCATATATTTT
>.|TRBJ2-2|.|TRBV12-3/TRBV12-4
CASSLTGETGELFF
TGTGCCAGCAGTTTAACAGGAGAGACCGGGGAGCTGTTTTTT
>.|TRBJ1-2|.|TRBV19
CASSMGEGTQGYTF
TGTGCCAGTAGTATGGGCGAGGGGACCCAAGGCTACACCTTC
>.|TRBJ2-5|.|TRBV5-5
CASSLGAEATQYF
TGTGCCAGCAGCTTAGGGGCAGAGGCGACCCAGTACTTC
>.|TRBJ2-7|TRBD2|TRBV5-1
CASSLVTSGPGDEQYF
TGCGCCAGCAGCTTGGTCACTAGCGGACCGGGGGACGAGCAGTACTTC
>.|TRBJ1-4|.|TRBV7-9
CASSSVLLAVKGSLGKLFF
TGTGCCAGCAGCTCTGTGCTGCTAGCTGTGAAGGGCTCCCTGGGAAAACTGTTTTTT
>.|TRBJ2-1|.|TRBV12-3/TRBV12-4
CASSPIGGGYNEQFF
TGTGCCAGCAGTCCCATTGGAGGGGGCTACAATGAGCAGTTCTTC
>once|TRBJ2-1|TRBD1|TRBV5-1
CASCRTGAEDEQFF
TGCGCCTCTTGTAGGACAGGGGCTGAGGATGAGCAGTTCTTC
>.|TRBJ1-1|.|TRBV20-1
CSAGRDVGYTEAFF
TGCAGTGCTGGGAGGGACGTAGGATACACTGAAGCTTTCTTT
>.|TRBJ1-5|.|TRBV6-5
CASSGAGVHQPQHF
TGTGCCAGCAGTGGGGCCGGGGTCCATCAGCCCCAGCATTTT
>many|TRBJ2-5|.|TRBV3-1
CASSQAGVRETQYF
TGTGCCAGCAGCCAAGCCGGGGTACGAGAGACCCAGTACTTC
>many|TRBJ1-2|.|TRBV19
CASKGDGYTF
TGTGCCAGTAAAGGGGATGGCTACACCTTC
>few|TRBJ2-5|.|TRBV5-1
CASSLGAKKQETQYF
TGCGCCAGCAGCTTGGGTGCTAAGAAGCAGGAGACCCAGTACTTC
>few|TRBJ2-7|.|TRBV10-2
CASMWGKNEQYF
TGCGCCAGCATGTGGGGGAAGAACGAGCAGTACTTC
>few|TRBJ2-1|TRBD1|TRBV7-2
CASRDRGMDEQFF
TGTGCCAGCAGGGACAGGGGGATGGATGAGCAGTTCTTC
>few|TRBJ2-4|TRBD2|TRBV6-5
CASRPGTSGRNIQYF
TGTGCCAGCAGACCCGGGACTAGCGGCCGAAACATTCAGTACTTC
>.|TRBJ1-2|TRBD1|TRBV27
CASSFAGTGGPNYGYTF
TGTGCCAGCAGTTTCGCCGGGACAGGAGGGCCTAACTATGGCTACACCTTC
>once|TRBJ2-7|.|TRBV20-1
CSAGGLGTYEQYF
TGCAGTGCCGGGGGGCTCGGGACCTACGAGCAGTACTTC